This T cell receptor beta chain was obtained from a study of CD8 T cells in ankylosing spondylitis. This clonotype was observed many times. What it binds is unknown. The study, taken as a whole, reports: CD8+ by phenotype, disease-linked clones were relatively rare in peripheral blood. Prior work had noted some motif variants in reactive arthritis blood and synovial fluid. One TCR beta motif, made up of 7 or 8 highly homologous variants, appeared characteristic of ankylosing spondylitis blood. Within matched ankylosing spondylitis synovial fluid, disease-linked clones were reportedly significantly enriched.

One entry per CDR3 protein, called by TCRdb with MiXCR from the 5' RACE reads. The repertoire holds 250,000 or so distinct CDR3 sequences, with about 10% as singletons. V was cut by 5 bases and J by 3 bases, with 13 bases left in between. The CDR3 sequence is 15 residues long. Germline V CDR1 and CDR2: MGHDK, SYGVNS. The TCR originated in a male donor with ankylosing spondylitis or in good health (not recorded which). The V and J genes are TRBV25-1 and TRBJ1-4; D remains unclear. The sequencing input was blood, either unsorted or a sorted T cell fraction (not recorded which). CDR3 region: CASSRAGVANEKLFF. CDR3 DNA: TGTGCCAGCAGTAGAGCCGGGGTGGCTAATGAAAAACTGTTTTTT. Based on the CDR3 plus reference TRBV25-1 and TRBJ1-4, the full variable domain is EADIYQTPRYLVIGTGKKITLECSQTMGHDKMYWYQQDPGMELHLIHYSYGVNSTEKGDLSSESTVSRIRTEHFPLTLESARPSHTSQYLCASSRAGVANEKLFFGSGTQLSVL.